A single sample gave rise to the 5 T cell receptor beta chains below, sequenced in a study of metastatic and nonmetastatic thyroid tumors. Thyroid surgery took place with no prior treatment in any patient. Through MiXCR, TCRdb re-clonotyped the PCR reads. The sample yields approximately 38,000 clones, under 40% seen once. Sequenced: tumor tissue. These receptor sequences come from a female donor with papillary thyroid cancer or a benign thyroid nodule (not recorded which). Some clones in this sample may be carry-over from other donors' samples.

The DNA of the CDR3 is TGCGCCAGCAGCTTGATCAGCGGGAGGGGCGAGCAGTACTTC. As protein: CASSLISGRGEQYF. The chain joins TRBV5-1 to TRBJ2-7; 10 bases map to TRBD2. Germline V lookup: CDR1 SGHRS, CDR2 YFSETQ. The CDR3 consists of 14 residues. V was clipped by 1 base and J by 6 bases; unmatched bases: 4. Supplemented by reference TRBV5-1 and TRBJ2-7, the full variable domain reads KAGVTQTPRYLIKTRGQQVTLSCSPISGHRSVSWYQQTPGQGLQFLFEYFSETQRNKGNFPGRFSGRQFSNSRSEMNVSTLELGDSALYLCASSLISGRGEQYFGPGTRLTVT.

This rearrangement joins TRBV28 to TRBJ1-6; unclear D gene. V was clipped by 6 bases and J by 17 bases, with 20 bases between them. This CDR3 spans 13 amino acids. Germline V gene data show CDR1 as MDHEN and CDR2 as SYDVKM. The CDR3 is CASRPQAGGPFHF. The CDR3, as DNA: TGTGCCAGCAGACCCCAAGCCGGCGGGCCGTTCCACTTT.

The rearrangement uses TRBV6-2 or TRBV6-3 and TRBJ1-1; tentatively, D is TRBD1 (5 bases). Germline loops: CDR1 MNHEY, CDR2 SVGEGT. V was trimmed by 2 bases and J by 4 bases, leaving 20 bases between them. This CDR3 region has 17 residues. Written as DNA, the CDR3 is TGTGCCAGCAGTTACGGGATGGGGGATAGGGGCTTCACTGAAGCTTTCTTT. This sequence encodes CASSYGMGDRGFTEAFF.

V usage is TRBV11-2 and J usage is TRBJ1-2; 8 bases fit TRBD1. V gave up 1 base and J gave up 3 bases; unmatched junction bases: 10. The CDR3 totals 17 residues. Germline V gene lookup returns CDR1 SGHAT and CDR2 FQNNGV. The CDR3 bases are TGTGCCAGCAGCTTAGGGGTTCTCGGACAGGGTGACTATGGCTACACCTTC. Translation: CASSLGVLGQGDYGYTF. Full variable domain (remainder filled in from reference TRBV11-2 and TRBJ1-2): EAGVAQSPRYKIIEKRQSVAFWCNPISGHATLYWYQQILGQGPKLLIQFQNNGVVDDSQLPKDRFSAERLKGVDSTLKIQPAKLEDSAVYLCASSLGVLGQGDYGYTFGSGTRLTVV.

This sequence joins TRBV7-8 and TRBJ1-2; a possible D gene is TRBD1 (5 bases). CDR3 size: 16 residues. Deletions cut 2 bases from V and 3 bases from J, with 16 bases between. Germline V gene lookup returns CDR1 SGHVS and CDR2 FQNEAQ. The chain's CDR3 is CASSLTGRIGHYGYTF. In DNA, the CDR3 is TGTGCCAGCAGCTTAACAGGCCGGATCGGCCACTATGGCTACACCTTC.